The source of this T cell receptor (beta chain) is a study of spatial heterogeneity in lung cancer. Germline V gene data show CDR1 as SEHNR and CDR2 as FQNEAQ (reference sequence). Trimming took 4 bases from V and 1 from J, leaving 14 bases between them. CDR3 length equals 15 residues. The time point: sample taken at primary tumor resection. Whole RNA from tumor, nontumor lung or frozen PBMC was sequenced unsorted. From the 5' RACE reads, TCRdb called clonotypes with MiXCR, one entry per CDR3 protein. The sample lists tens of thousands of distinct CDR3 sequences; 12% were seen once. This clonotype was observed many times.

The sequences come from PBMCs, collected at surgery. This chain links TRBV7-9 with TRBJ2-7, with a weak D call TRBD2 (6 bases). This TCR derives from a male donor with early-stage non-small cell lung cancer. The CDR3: CASSYFSGASYEQYF. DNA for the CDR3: TGTGCCAGCAGCTATTTTAGCGGAGCTTCCTACGAGCAGTACTTC.